A single sample gave rise to the 31 T cell receptor beta chains below, sequenced in a study of graft-versus-host responses after intestinal transplantation. Data came from immunoSEQ multiplex PCR; TCRdb stores just in-frame clones and leaves some out. The sample carries roughly 50,000 clones, roughly nine tenths recorded once. Source: PBMCs, taken 650 to 680 days after intestinal transplant. The origin of the receptors is a human patient who received an intestinal transplant, so some T cells may come from the graft donor.

This chain links TRBV2 with TRBJ1-6; 7 nucleotides align to TRBD1. Trimming removed 0 bases from V and 2 bases from J; junction bases left unmatched: 1. The CDR3 sequence is 16 residues long. Germline V CDR1 and CDR2: SNHLY, FYNNEI. The CDR3 protein is CASSEAQGAYNSPLHF. As DNA, the CDR3 is TGTGCCAGCAGTGAAGCTCAGGGGGCCTATAATTCACCCCTCCACTTT.

The rearrangement joins TRBV5-5 to TRBJ1-4; TRBD1 matches 9 bases. Germline CDR1 SGHKS, CDR2 YYEKEE (reference sequence). This CDR3 comprises 15 residues. Trimming took 1 base from V and 6 from J; bases not matched to a gene: 4. Here the CDR3 DNA reads TGTGCCAGCAGCTTGACAGGGGGCACCTATGAAAAACTGTTTTTT. Its protein is CASSLTGGTYEKLFF.

The chain links TRBV18 to TRBJ2-1, with D perhaps TRBD1 or TRBD2 (5 bases each). The V gene's germline CDR1 is KGHSH and CDR2 LQKENI. V shed 5 bases and J shed 9 bases, with 14 bases lying between them. The CDR3 runs to 13 residues. CDR3 residues: CASSYLVGGEQFF. DNA of the CDR3: TGTGCCAGCTCATATCTGGTTGGGGGTGAGCAGTTCTTC.

V gene TRBV5-1 combines with J gene TRBJ2-7; a possible D gene is TRBD1 (6 bases). V lost 3 bases to trimming and J lost 0 bases, with 10 bases between them. CDR1 and CDR2 (germline): SGHRS, YFSETQ. The CDR3 contains 14 residues. The CDR3 region is CASSYQTGSYEQYF. Here the CDR3 DNA reads TGCGCCAGCAGCTACCAGACAGGCTCCTACGAGCAGTACTTC.

This sequence joins TRBV13 and TRBJ2-5, with 11 positions matching TRBD1. Germline loops: CDR1 PRHDT, CDR2 FYEKMQ (reference sequence). This CDR3 has 16 amino acids. The V gene end was trimmed by 1 base and the J gene end by 7 bases; junction bases not matched to a gene: 8. CDR3 region: CASSLVRTGGAPTQYF. In DNA, the CDR3 is TGTGCCAGCAGCTTAGTCCGGACAGGGGGCGCCCCGACCCAGTACTTC.

The V gene is TRBV6-4, the J gene TRBJ2-3, with TRBD2 identical over 9 bases. V was clipped by 2 bases and J by 2 bases; unmatched bases: 2. This CDR3 is built from 15 residues. Germline V gene data show CDR1 as MRHNA and CDR2 as SNTAGT. The CDR3 DNA reads as TGTGCCAGCAGTGACGGCGGGGGGGCCACAGATACGCAGTATTTT. It specifies CASSDGGGATDTQYF.

The V gene is TRBV7-3, the J gene TRBJ2-2, with 7 bases fitting TRBD1. Germline V gene data show CDR1 as SGHTA and CDR2 as FQGTGA. With V trimmed by 5 bases and J by 7 bases, 4 bases remained unmatched. The CDR3 is made up of 13 amino acids. CDR3 in DNA: TGTGCCAGCAGCGCCTGGGACAGCGGGGAGCTGTTTTTT. Amino acid sequence: CASSAWDSGELFF.

The chain recombines TRBV19 with TRBJ2-2, with no clear D. From germline, CDR1 is LNHDA and CDR2 SQIVND (reference sequence). With 3 bases removed from V and 3 bases from J, the gap between germline ends came to 14 bases. The CDR3 extends over 16 amino acids. CDR3 loop: CASSIQATSDTGELFF. CDR3 nucleotides: TGTGCCAGTAGTATTCAGGCCACCTCCGACACCGGGGAGCTGTTTTTT.

The rearrangement links TRBV7-9 to TRBJ2-1, with D tentatively TRBD2 (6 bases). Germline V gene sequence: CDR1 SEHNR, CDR2 FQNEAQ (reference sequence). The CDR3 consists of 14 residues. V was pared by 3 bases and J by 6 bases, with 12 bases between. The CDR3: CASSLVRGLNEQFF. The DNA of the CDR3 is TGTGCCAGCAGCTTGGTGCGGGGTCTCAATGAGCAGTTCTTC.

The chain carries TRBV4-1 and TRBJ1-4; the match to TRBD1 covers 8 bases. Germline assignment: CDR1 MGHRA and CDR2 YSYEKL. CDR3 length equals 14 residues. V was pared by 2 bases and J by 8 bases, with 4 bases of the junction left unmatched. The CDR3 region is CASSQPGTGEKLFF. The DNA for the CDR3 is TGCGCCAGCAGCCAACCCGGGACAGGCGAAAAACTGTTTTTT.

V and J are TRBV6-1 and TRBJ2-5, with TRBD2 as a possible D gene (6 bases). CDR3 size: 12 residues. Trimming removed 7 bases from V and 5 bases from J, with 11 bases in between. The germline CDR1 and CDR2 sequences are MNHNS and SASEGT. CDR3 amino acids: CASTLAVETQYF. CDR3 sequence (DNA): TGTGCCAGCACACTAGCCGTCGAGACCCAGTACTTC.

The rearrangement links TRBV4-2 to TRBJ2-5; either TRBD1 or TRBD2 may supply D (5 bases each). The CDR3 contains 15 residues. The V gene lost 1 base and the J gene lost 1 base, with 10 bases spanning the gap. CDR1 is LGHNA, CDR2 YNFKEQ, per germline. As DNA, the CDR3 is TGTGCCAGCAGCCAAGTTGAGGGGCCCCAAGAGACCCAGTACTTC. Protein: CASSQVEGPQETQYF.

This clone has just a few counts. V is TRBV30 and J is TRBJ1-6; D is unresolved. The CDR3 has 13 amino acids. Trimming took 5 bases from V and 2 from J, leaving 7 bases between them. Germline V gene lookup returns CDR1 GTSNPN and CDR2 SVGIG (reference sequence). In nucleotides, the CDR3 is TGTGCCTGGGCCGGGACCTATAATTCACCCCTCCACTTT. This encodes CAWAGTYNSPLHF.

The chain couples TRBV6-6 to TRBJ2-5, with 10 positions matching TRBD2. Germline trimming cut 5 bases from V and 9 bases from J; bases unmatched to any gene: 9. The germline V gene has CDR1 MNHNY and CDR2 SVGAGI (reference sequence). The CDR3 extends over 14 amino acids. The CDR3 region is CASSRTSGAWAQYF. The CDR3 DNA sequence: TGTGCCAGCAGTCGTACTAGCGGGGCATGGGCCCAGTACTTC.

This rearrangement joins TRBV16 to TRBJ1-4; a weak D match, TRBD1 (6 bases). Germline V lookup: CDR1 KGHSY, CDR2 FQNENV. The CDR3 extends over 18 amino acids. Deletions cut 5 bases from V and 5 bases from J, with 24 bases between. The CDR3 reads CASSNTAPGERGNEKLFF. CDR3 sequence (DNA): TGTGCCAGCAGCAACACAGCGCCAGGGGAACGGGGCAATGAAAAACTGTTTTTT.

The rearrangement links TRBV27 to TRBJ2-5; D remains ambiguous. Trimming took off 5 bases at V and 4 bases at J, with 11 bases between the two ends. The CDR3 has 13 residues. Germline assignment: CDR1 MNHEY and CDR2 SMNVEV (reference sequence). In DNA form, the CDR3 reads TGTGCCAGCAGTCAAATCGAAGGAGAGACCCAGTACTTC. Translating gives CASSQIEGETQYF.

The chain is built from TRBV4-2 and TRBJ1-1; D unclear. The CDR3 has 14 amino acids. The V gene's germline CDR1 is LGHNA and CDR2 YNFKEQ. The ends were cut back, 0 bases at V and 7 bases at J, with 12 bases in the middle. The CDR3 is CASSQESGDGEAFF. CDR3 DNA sequence: TGTGCCAGCAGCCAAGAATCCGGGGATGGTGAAGCTTTCTTT.

The V call is TRBV5-1, the J call TRBJ2-7; 11 bases are a match to TRBD1. The germline CDR1 and CDR2 sequences are SGHRS and YFSETQ. There are 15 residues in the CDR3. The J segment lost 3 bases and the V segment lost 4 bases, leaving 6 bases of the junction unmatched. CDR3 sequence reads: CASSLTGTGGYEQYF. The CDR3 DNA is TGCGCCAGCAGCCTTACCGGGACAGGGGGCTACGAGCAGTACTTC.

The chain carries TRBV15 and TRBJ1-5; tentative D call: TRBD1 (6 bases). There are 18 residues in the CDR3. Trimming took off 0 bases at V and 7 bases at J, with 22 bases between the two ends. Germline CDR1 reads LNHNV; CDR2 reads YYDKDF (reference sequence). This chain's CDR3 is CATSRDLIGGRRRQPQHF. In DNA form, the CDR3 reads TGTGCCACCAGCAGAGATCTCATCGGGGGGCGCAGGAGACAGCCCCAGCATTTT.

The CDR3, as DNA: TGTGCCAGCCTATCTAGCGGGGGGCAAGCAGGTGAGCAGTTCTTC. This codes for CASLSSGGQAGEQFF. The rearrangement joins TRBV5-4 to TRBJ2-1, with 11 bases that match TRBD2. Unmatched junction bases numbered 12, after V lost 7 bases and J lost 9 bases. The CDR3 has 15 residues. CDR1 is SGHNT and CDR2 is YYREEE in the germline V gene (reference sequence).

The chain is built from TRBV6-4 and TRBJ1-4; 7 nucleotides line up with TRBD1. Unmatched junction bases numbered 11, after V lost 5 bases and J lost 5 bases. Germline-derived CDR1 and CDR2 are MRHNA and SNTAGT. The length of the CDR3 is 16 residues. The CDR3 sequence: CASSRGGGTVNEKLFF. CDR3 nucleotide sequence: TGTGCCAGCAGTCGGGGAGGAGGGACAGTAAATGAAAAACTGTTTTTT.

This chain uses TRBV7-8 with TRBJ2-7; 7 nucleotides match TRBD2. This CDR3 is built from 15 residues. V lost 5 bases, J lost 4 bases, and 11 bases stayed unmatched. Germline CDR1 reads SGHVS; CDR2 reads FQNEAQ. The CDR3 sequence is CASSPRRGGGYEQYF. The CDR3 nucleotides read TGTGCCAGCAGCCCTCGTCGAGGCGGGGGTTACGAGCAGTACTTC. Full variable domain (rest looked up from reference TRBV7-8 and TRBJ2-7): GAGVSQSPRYKVAKRGQDVALRCDPISGHVSLFWYQQALGQGPEFLTYFQNEAQLDKSGLPSDRFFAERPEGSVSTLKIQRTQQEDSAVYLCASSPRRGGGYEQYFGPGTRLTVT.

The chain recombines TRBV10-3 with TRBJ2-3, with TRBD2 matching over 14 bases. Per germline, CDR1 ENHRY and CDR2 SYGVKD. CDR3 length equals 20 residues. Trimming removed 0 bases from V and 1 base from J; junction bases left unmatched: 9. The CDR3 protein is CAISESTSGRVVYGTDTQYF. CDR3 DNA sequence: TGTGCCATCAGTGAGTCGACTAGCGGGAGGGTTGTATACGGCACAGATACGCAGTATTTT.

The V call is TRBV11-2, the J call TRBJ2-2; the D is unclear. The CDR3 has 12 amino acids. The ends were cut back, 4 bases at V and 6 bases at J, with 6 bases in the middle. The V gene's germline CDR1 is SGHAT and CDR2 FQNNGV. CDR3 sequence: CASSSLSGELFF. In nucleotides, the CDR3 is TGTGCCAGCAGCTCTCTTTCCGGGGAGCTGTTTTTT.

The chain is built from TRBV13 and TRBJ2-7; 10 positions match TRBD1. The CDR3 loop spans 15 amino acids. Unmatched junction bases numbered 13, after V lost 5 bases and J lost 9 bases. Germline CDR1 and CDR2: PRHDT and FYEKMQ (reference sequence). CDR3 in amino acids: CASSPGQGGAVGQYF. The DNA for the CDR3 is TGTGCCAGCAGCCCCGGACAGGGGGGTGCGGTGGGGCAGTACTTC.

This rearrangement joins TRBV10-2 to TRBJ2-1, with D possibly being TRBD1 or TRBD2 (6 bases each). Trimming shortened V by 6 bases and J by 5 bases, and 17 bases separated the two germline ends. CDR3 length: 15 residues. In germline, CDR1 is WSHSY, CDR2 SAAADI. Written as DNA, the CDR3 is TGCGCCAGCAGGGAGCTGGGGGGCCCGGACAATGAGCAGTTCTTC. Translation: CASRELGGPDNEQFF.

The chain couples TRBV19 to TRBJ1-3, with D hard to call. CDR3 length equals 15 residues. V dropped 7 bases and J dropped 0 bases, with 13 bases sitting between them. The V gene's germline CDR1 is LNHDA and CDR2 SQIVND (reference sequence). The CDR3 region is CASMERVNSGNTIYF. As DNA, the CDR3 is TGTGCCAGTATGGAGCGGGTAAACTCTGGAAACACCATATATTTT.

Comment on this clone: Other DNA sequences in this sample translate to the same CDR3. V usage is TRBV9 and J usage is TRBJ2-5; possible D gene TRBD1, 6 bases. The germline gives CDR1 SGDLS, CDR2 YYNGEE. This CDR3 spans 14 amino acids. V was cut by 3 bases and J by 2 bases, with 11 bases left in between. The CDR3 protein is CASSGTVQQETQYF. CDR3 coding DNA: TGTGCCAGCAGCGGGACAGTACAACAAGAGACCCAGTACTTC.

The chain employs TRBV29-1 and TRBJ2-5; D might be TRBD1 or TRBD2, each matching 5 bases. Per the germline V gene, CDR1 is SQVTM and CDR2 is ANQGSEA. There are 12 residues in the CDR3. The V and J ends lost 7 bases and 5 bases respectively, with 14 bases between them. Here the CDR3 reads CSASGQGETQYF. The CDR3 DNA is TGCAGCGCCTCGGGGCAGGGTGAGACCCAGTACTTC.

A single count supports this clone. The gene calls are TRBV18 and TRBJ1-3; D is unresolved. CDR1 is KGHSH, CDR2 LQKENI, per germline. CDR3 length: 15 residues. V dropped 3 bases and J dropped 0 bases, with 9 bases sitting between them. The CDR3 loop is CASSPDGDSGNTIYF. CDR3 DNA sequence: TGTGCCAGCTCACCTGACGGGGACTCTGGAAACACCATATATTTT. Full variable domain (remainder filled in from reference TRBV18 and TRBJ1-3): NAGVMQNPRHLVRRRGQEARLRCSPMKGHSHVYWYRQLPEEGLKFMVYLQKENIIDESGMPKERFSAEFPKEGPSILRIQQVVRGDSAAYFCASSPDGDSGNTIYFGEGSWLTVV.

The chain has TRBV5-1 and TRBJ1-1; D is perhaps TRBD1 (5 bases). CDR3 length: 15 residues. V shed 0 bases and J shed 1 base, with 10 bases lying between them. CDR1 and CDR2 from the germline V gene are SGHRS and YFSETQ. CDR3 in amino acids: CASSLGGKSNTEAFF. The DNA of the CDR3 is TGCGCCAGCAGCTTGGGGGGGAAATCGAACACTGAAGCTTTCTTT.